This T cell receptor beta chain was profiled in a study of regulatory T cells in long-lasting Graves disease. Notes on the study in general: The study examined only peripheral blood, not thyroid tissue.

The authors built TCR beta libraries using iRepertoire HTBI primers and Arm-PCR of CDR3 regions. Each CDR3 protein is one row after TCRdb ran MiXCR on the multiplex PCR reads. In the table there are a few hundred thousand distinct CDR3 sequences, around 20% of which are singletons. The V gene's germline CDR1 is DFQATT and CDR2 SNEGSKA (reference sequence). Trimming took 2 bases from V and 7 from J; bases not matched to a gene: 17. The CDR3 sequence is 17 residues long. For this clonotype: Antigen unknown.

Specified time point: persistent/refractory GD, antithyroid drugs over 5 years with positive TRAb. PBMC-extracted RNA yielded the TCR library. This sample comprised peripheral blood mononuclear cells (PBMCs), obtained when the disease was refractory, from a patient treated with antithyroid drugs. V and J are TRBV20-1 and TRBJ2-7; 10 bases fit TRBD1. This sequence originates from a female donor with Graves disease. CDR3 in amino acids: CSARTLNSGTGAWEQYF. In nucleotides, the CDR3 is TGCAGTGCTAGAACTCTAAATTCCGGGACAGGGGCCTGGGAGCAGTACTTC.